This is a list of T cell receptor beta chains from one sample in a study of cytomegalovirus exposure and HLA in healthy donors. TCRdb's table, derived via immunoSEQ multiplex PCR, lists solely in-frame clones and lacks some. The sample gives 150,000 to 250,000 clones, around 80% of which show up once; under 4.5% is in the top ten. Sequencing input: PBMCs. These receptors all stem from a woman aged 25 to 39 in good health and CMV-seropositive. Each CDR3 is given without its conserved first and last residue.

j_call: TRBJ2-1
v_call: TRBV7-9
cdr3_aa: ASSKAIDSHSYNEQF

j_call: TRBJ2-5
v_call: TRBV9
cdr3_aa: ASSVNVGGETQY

j_call: TRBJ2-3
v_call: TRBV11-2
cdr3_aa: ASGRLAGGPDTQY

j_call: TRBJ1-5
v_call: TRBV19
cdr3_aa: ASSERNQPQH

j_call: TRBJ1-1
v_call: TRBV5-6
cdr3_aa: ASSLVGGYNTEAF

j_call: TRBJ2-1
v_call: TRBV7-8
cdr3_aa: ASSLMGLAGHNEQF

j_call: TRBJ2-1
v_call: TRBV11-2
cdr3_aa: ASSLLTSGRGRDEQF

j_call: TRBJ1-1
v_call: TRBV29-1
cdr3_aa: SGTQRGTEAF

j_call: TRBJ1-1
v_call: TRBV4-3
cdr3_aa: ASSLDGAGGVDTEAF

j_call: TRBJ2-1
v_call: TRBV5-1
cdr3_aa: ASSLGNSGGQNEQF

j_call: TRBJ1-6
v_call: TRBV29-1
cdr3_aa: SVSLPQGDNSPLH

j_call: TRBJ2-2
v_call: TRBV9
cdr3_aa: ASSVRSSEYTGELF

j_call: TRBJ2-5
v_call: TRBV9
cdr3_aa: ASSEGMGQGKETQY

j_call: TRBJ2-3
v_call: TRBV7-8
cdr3_aa: ASSLQTSGRWDTQY

j_call: TRBJ1-3
v_call: TRBV29-1
cdr3_aa: SVTGSGNTIY

j_call: TRBJ2-3
v_call: TRBV5-1
cdr3_aa: ASIGLAGADTQY

j_call: TRBJ1-1
v_call: TRBV5-1
cdr3_aa: ASSLVATTEAF

j_call: TRBJ2-5
v_call: TRBV4-3
cdr3_aa: ASSQVAHEEETQY

j_call: TRBJ1-1
v_call: TRBV7-8
cdr3_aa: ASSQRQGWVVTEAF

j_call: TRBJ1-5
v_call: TRBV11-2
cdr3_aa: ASRAAGQPYSNQPQH

j_call: TRBJ1-2
v_call: TRBV5-4
cdr3_aa: ASSWDRGDYGYT

j_call: TRBJ1-4
v_call: TRBV6-5
cdr3_aa: ASRDSNEKLF

j_call: TRBJ1-2
v_call: TRBV29-1
cdr3_aa: SAAVVAGGYGYT

j_call: TRBJ1-1
v_call: TRBV9
cdr3_aa: ASSLVGTGEQKAF

j_call: TRBJ1-2
v_call: TRBV9
cdr3_aa: ASSVWTGGYGYT

j_call: TRBJ1-6
v_call: TRBV7-2
cdr3_aa: ASSFWPAGGNSPLH